Presented here are 22 T cell receptor beta chains from one specimen sequenced in a study of blood T cells in healthy people across ages. It was with a sample-barcoded 5' primer and a J-beta primer mix that a second PCR of about 7 to 12 cycles was run. TCRdb redid the calling of the 5' RACE reads with MiXCR, one entry per CDR3 protein. The sample shows some 850,000 distinct CDR3 sequences, roughly 24% of them seen only once. This same sample was also taken into another study, of T cells of mothers and their children.

The source material was blood. Receptors originate from a boy between 10 and 17 years old in good health.

In its sample, this clonotype was seen a few times. The chain has TRBV9 and TRBJ1-1; D may be TRBD1 (5 bases). The V and J ends lost 2 bases and 1 base respectively, with 12 bases between them. Germline V gene lookup returns CDR1 SGDLS and CDR2 YYNGEE. The CDR3 runs to 15 residues. CDR3 protein: CASSVGEGGNTEAFF. The CDR3 DNA reads TGTGCCAGCAGCGTGGGGGAGGGCGGGAACACTGAAGCTTTCTTT.

This clonotype was counted many times. The chain employs TRBV5-1 and TRBJ2-5, with 12 bases fitting TRBD1. The germline gives CDR1 SGHRS, CDR2 YFSETQ. CDR3 length: 16 residues. V was pared by 4 bases and J by 5 bases, with 9 bases of the junction left unmatched. CDR3 sequence: CASSRGDRGQSETQYF. The CDR3 DNA reads as TGCGCCAGCAGCCGAGGGGACAGGGGGCAATCGGAGACCCAGTACTTC.

This clonotype was observed a few times. The chain recombines TRBV27 with TRBJ2-5; no clear D. The DNA matches TRBJ2-7 better at its end, which makes the J call doubtful. This CDR3 region has 13 residues. Germline loops: CDR1 MNHEY, CDR2 SMNVEV (reference sequence). The CDR3 DNA follows: TGTGCCAGCAGTTCCCAGATCGGCTACGAGCAGTACTTC. Translated: CASSSQIGYEQYF.

The chain recombines TRBV7-9 with TRBJ2-1; D perhaps matches TRBD2 (5 bases). Deletions cut 6 bases from V and 8 bases from J, with 20 bases between. CDR3 size: 15 residues. Germline V gives CDR1 SEHNR, CDR2 FQNEAQ (reference sequence). The CDR3 here is CASRFSPRGRDEQFF. CDR3 nucleotides: TGTGCCAGCAGATTCTCCCCTCGGGGAAGGGATGAGCAGTTCTTC. The full variable domain, in which reference TRBV7-9 and TRBJ2-1 provide the parts outside the CDR3, is DTGVSQNPRHKITKRGQNVTFRCDPISEHNRLYWYRQTLGQGPEFLTYFQNEAQLEKSRLLSDRFSAERPKGSFSTLEIQRTEQGDSAMYLCASRFSPRGRDEQFFGPGTRLTVL.

V gene TRBV29-1 combines with J gene TRBJ2-4, with TRBD2 identical over 8 bases. There are 13 residues in the CDR3. Germline CDR1 reads SQVTM; CDR2 reads ANQGSEA. With V trimmed by 1 base and J by 7 bases, 3 bases remained unmatched. CDR3 DNA: TGCAGCGTTGAAGGGGGGACTAGGAACATTCAGTACTTC. Translated: CSVEGGTRNIQYF.

This clonotype came up a few times. The chain is built from TRBV6-1 and TRBJ2-5; D may match TRBD1 or TRBD2 (5 bases each). CDR3 length: 12 residues. CDR1 is MNHNS, CDR2 SASEGT, per germline. The V gene lost 6 bases and the J gene lost 7 bases, with 12 bases spanning the gap. CDR3 coding DNA: TGTGCCAGCAGAGCAGTTGGGGGGACCCAGTACTTC. Translation gives CASRAVGGTQYF.

This clonotype was seen many times. This chain links TRBV7-9 with TRBJ1-4, with D perhaps TRBD1 (6 bases). Germline V gene data show CDR1 as SEHNR and CDR2 as FQNEAQ (reference sequence). V lost 5 bases, J lost 5 bases, and 12 bases lay in between. The CDR3 length is 14 residues. CDR3 protein: CASSPGQTNEKLFF. The DNA of the CDR3 is TGTGCCAGCAGCCCTGGACAGACGAATGAAAAACTGTTTTTT.

This clonotype was seen repeatedly, ten times or more. The chain carries TRBV11-2 and TRBJ2-6; unclear D gene. V was trimmed by 2 bases and J by 0 bases, leaving 8 bases between them. Per the germline V gene, CDR1 is SGHAT and CDR2 is FQNNGV. The CDR3 contains 16 residues. CDR3 region: CASSLSRLSGANVLTF. The CDR3 bases are TGTGCCAGCAGCTTATCCCGGCTCTCTGGGGCCAACGTCCTGACTTTC.

The chain is built from TRBV7-2 and TRBJ1-2; 7 positions match TRBD1. The germline CDR1 and CDR2 sequences are SGHTA and FQGNSA. There are 13 residues in the CDR3. V shed 3 bases, J shed 4 bases, and the junction held 2 bases outside the gene matches. This CDR3 is CASSFGQVYGYTF. The CDR3 DNA reads as TGTGCCAGCAGCTTCGGACAGGTCTATGGCTACACCTTC.

The CDR3 DNA reads TGCGCCAGCACCCCGGGGCGGGGGGCCTACGAGCAGTACTTC. Translated: CASTPGRGAYEQYF. This chain joins TRBV5-1 and TRBJ2-7; 8 nucleotides align to TRBD2. The CDR3 is made up of 14 amino acids. V gave up 6 bases and J gave up 2 bases; unmatched junction bases: 7. Germline CDR1 reads SGHRS; CDR2 reads YFSETQ.

This clonotype has just a few counts. The CDR3 DNA follows: TGCACCAGCCGAATCGAGAGGGGCGAAAAACTGTTTTTT. It yields the protein CTSRIERGEKLFF. The rearrangement uses TRBV1 and TRBJ1-4; TRBD1 reflects the table's D call only, with no check against the DNA. TRBV1 has pseudogene status. There are 13 residues in the CDR3.

The chain couples TRBV14 to TRBJ2-7, with TRBD2 as a possible D gene (6 bases). The V gene's germline CDR1 is SGHDN and CDR2 FVKESK. V was clipped by 4 bases and J by 2 bases, with 24 bases between them. The CDR3 runs 18 residues. For the CDR3, the DNA is TGTGCCAGCAGCCGCCTCAGCGGGCCAGAAAAAATAACCTACGAGCAGTACTTC. This translates into CASSRLSGPEKITYEQYF.

This clonotype was observed once. V and J are TRBV20-1 and TRBJ2-3; TRBD1 might be the D (7 bases). The CDR3 is 16 amino acids. Germline V lookup: CDR1 DFQATT, CDR2 SNEGSKA (reference sequence). V was trimmed by 0 bases and J by 2 bases, leaving 15 bases between them. CDR3 loop: CSARDPQGGDTDTQYF. The CDR3, as DNA: TGCAGTGCTAGAGATCCCCAGGGGGGTGACACAGATACGCAGTATTTT.

This chain links TRBV12-5 with TRBJ2-1, with a possible D match to TRBD2 (5 bases). Germline CDR1 LGHNT, CDR2 FRNRAP. V was trimmed by 6 bases and J by 0 bases, leaving 27 bases between them. The CDR3 is 20 amino acids. The CDR3, as DNA: TGTGCTAGTGGCTGGGTCTCCTCGGTTCAAGCGGTGAGCTCCTACAATGAGCAGTTCTTC. It codes for CASGWVSSVQAVSSYNEQFF. The full variable domain, rest sourced from reference TRBV12-5 and TRBJ2-1, is DARVTQTPRHKVTEMGQEVTMRCQPILGHNTVFWYRQTMMQGLELLAYFRNRAPLDDSGMPKDRFSAEMPDATLATLKIQPSEPRDSAVYFCASGWVSSVQAVSSYNEQFFGPGTRLTVL.

The genes are TRBV4-1 and TRBJ2-7, with TRBD1 matching 7 bases. CDR1 is MGHRA and CDR2 is YSYEKL in the germline V gene. The length of the CDR3 is 16 residues. The junction had 8 bases not matched to a gene; V was cut back by 0 bases and J by 3 bases. Here the CDR3 DNA reads TGCGCCAGCAGCCAAGATCAAGGCCCAGGGGGCTACGAGCAGTACTTC. It yields the protein CASSQDQGPGGYEQYF.

This clonotype occurred a few times. This sequence joins TRBV20-1 and TRBJ1-1; TRBD1 is a possible D gene (5 bases). The CDR3 is made up of 13 amino acids. The germline gives CDR1 DFQATT, CDR2 SNEGSKA (reference sequence). Between the trimmed V and J ends, which lost 3 bases and 3 bases, there was a span of 11 bases. CDR3 nucleotides: TGCAGTGCTAGGAGGGGAGGGGACACTGAAGCTTTCTTT. Protein: CSARRGGDTEAFF.

There are a few counts of this clonotype. This chain links TRBV29-1 with TRBJ1-1; D remains unclear. Germline V gives CDR1 SQVTM, CDR2 ANQGSEA. CDR3 size: 12 residues. The germline V and J ends were trimmed by 6 bases and 1 base, with 9 bases remaining between them. CDR3 protein: CSVPEGNTEAFF. DNA for the CDR3: TGCAGCGTGCCCGAAGGGAACACTGAAGCTTTCTTT.

This clonotype was counted only a few times. The rearrangement joins TRBV3-1 to TRBJ2-1; TRBD1 agrees at 7 bases. CDR3 length equals 16 residues. Losses at the gene ends were 0 bases for V and 9 bases for J; bases not matched to a gene: 11. CDR1 is LGHDT and CDR2 is YNNKEL in the germline V gene (reference sequence). The CDR3 DNA is TGTGCCAGCAGCCAAGAAGGGGGCAAGTCCGTGACTGAGCAGTTCTTC. This gives the protein CASSQEGGKSVTEQFF.

V and J are TRBV6-1 and TRBJ1-1, with unresolved D. This CDR3 has 15 amino acids. Trimming left V 7 bases short and J 0 bases short, with 15 bases between. Per germline, CDR1 MNHNS and CDR2 SASEGT. CDR3 nucleotides: TGTGCCAGCATAGGTATTGGGCGGATGAACACTGAAGCTTTCTTT. This sequence encodes CASIGIGRMNTEAFF.

Comments on this clonotype: The junction and the germline gene differ at one end; a read error may be behind it. The rearrangement joins TRBV2 to TRBJ2-5; no definite D call. TRBJ2-1 explains the end of the DNA better; the J call may be wrong. CDR1 and CDR2 (germline): SNHLY, FYNNEI. The CDR3 is 13 residues long. The CDR3 DNA reads TGTGCCAGCAGTAAAGCCTTGATGGGTGAGCAGTTCTTC. Amino acid sequence: CASSKALMGEQFF.

This clonotype appeared once. V is TRBV20-1 and J is TRBJ2-3; unclear D gene. This CDR3 has 15 amino acids. Germline CDR1 and CDR2: DFQATT and SNEGSKA (reference sequence). Trimming stripped 0 bases from V and 0 bases from J, with 10 bases between. The CDR3 DNA reads as TGCAGTGCTAGAGATCCCAGTCCCAGCACAGATACGCAGTATTTT. Translating gives CSARDPSPSTDTQYF.

As concerns this clonotype: This may be a read error, as it is one base from a much larger clone. The rearrangement joins TRBV28 to TRBJ1-5; no clear D gene. V lost 2 bases and J 7 bases, leaving 3 bases between the germline ends. In germline, CDR1 is MDHEN, CDR2 SYDVKM. CDR3 length: 11 residues. CDR3 bases: TGTGCCAGCAGTTTACGACAGCCCCAGCATTTT. It is translated as CASSLRQPQHF.